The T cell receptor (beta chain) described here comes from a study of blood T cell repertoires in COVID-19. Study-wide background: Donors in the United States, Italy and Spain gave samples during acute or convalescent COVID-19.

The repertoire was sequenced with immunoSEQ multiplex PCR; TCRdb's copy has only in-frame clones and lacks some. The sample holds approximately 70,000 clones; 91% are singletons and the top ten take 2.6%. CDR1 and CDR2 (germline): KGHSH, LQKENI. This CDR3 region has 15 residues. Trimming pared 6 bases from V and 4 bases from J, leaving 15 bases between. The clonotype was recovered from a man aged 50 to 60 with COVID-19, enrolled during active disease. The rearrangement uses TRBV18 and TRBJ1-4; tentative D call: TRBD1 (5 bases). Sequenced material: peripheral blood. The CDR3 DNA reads TGTGCCAGCTCCCCGAGGCGGGACCGTAATGAAAAACTGTTTTTT. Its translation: CASSPRRDRNEKLFF. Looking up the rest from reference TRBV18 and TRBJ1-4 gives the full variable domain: NAGVMQNPRHLVRRRGQEARLRCSPMKGHSHVYWYRQLPEEGLKFMVYLQKENIIDESGMPKERFSAEFPKEGPSILRIQQVVRGDSAAYFCASSPRRDRNEKLFFGSGTQLSVL.